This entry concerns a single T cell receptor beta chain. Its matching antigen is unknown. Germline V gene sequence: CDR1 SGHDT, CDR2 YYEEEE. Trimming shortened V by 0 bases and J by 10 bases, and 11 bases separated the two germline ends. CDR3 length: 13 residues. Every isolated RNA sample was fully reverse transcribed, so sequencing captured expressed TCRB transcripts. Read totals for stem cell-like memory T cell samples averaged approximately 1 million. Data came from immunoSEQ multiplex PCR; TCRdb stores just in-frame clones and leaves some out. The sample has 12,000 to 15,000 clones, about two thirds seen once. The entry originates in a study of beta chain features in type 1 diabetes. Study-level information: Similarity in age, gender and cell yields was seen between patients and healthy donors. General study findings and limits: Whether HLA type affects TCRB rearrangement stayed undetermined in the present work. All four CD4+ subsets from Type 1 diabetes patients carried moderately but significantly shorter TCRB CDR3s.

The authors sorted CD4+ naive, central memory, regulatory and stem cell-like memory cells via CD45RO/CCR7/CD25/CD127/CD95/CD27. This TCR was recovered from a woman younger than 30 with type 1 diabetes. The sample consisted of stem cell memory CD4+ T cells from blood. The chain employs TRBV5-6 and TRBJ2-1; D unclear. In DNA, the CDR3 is TGTGCCAGCAGCTTGGGAAGAGGAAGAGAGCAGTTCTTC. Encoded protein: CASSLGRGREQFF.